This T cell receptor (beta chain) was recorded in a study of CD8 T cells in Susac syndrome. Germline assignment: CDR1 MGHDK and CDR2 SYGVNS. This CDR3 is built from 13 residues. With 2 bases removed from V and 8 bases from J, the gap between germline ends came to 12 bases. Random hexamers primed reverse transcription of roughly 0.45 to 1 ug RNA. TCRdb re-analysed the immunoSEQ multiplex PCR reads in MiXCR, keeping a single row per CDR3 protein. The table lists about 190,000 distinct CDR3 sequences, 90% to 97% of them singletons. The sample was CD4+ T cells from PBMCs. This clonotype originated in a human donor with Susac syndrome. The chain has TRBV25-1 and TRBJ1-1, with D uncertain. CDR3 sequence: CASSESRKLEAFF. Here the CDR3 DNA reads TGTGCCAGCAGTGAAAGCAGGAAACTAGAAGCTTTCTTT.